Below are 21 T cell receptor beta chains sequenced from a single sample in a study of blood T cell repertoires in COVID-19. The method was immunoSEQ multiplex PCR; TCRdb's version includes in-frame clones alone and lacks a portion of them. This sample has some 180,000 clones, with more than 75% found just once. The specimen sequenced was PBMCs or T cells enriched from blood (not recorded which). The receptors originated from a man aged 60 to 69 who had been exposed to COVID-19.

The chain recombines TRBV9 with TRBJ2-1, with 8 bases identical to TRBD2. This CDR3 has 17 residues. The V segment lost 2 bases and the J segment 7 bases; nucleotides outside the gene matches: 14. Germline V gene lookup returns CDR1 SGDLS and CDR2 YYNGEE. The chain's CDR3 is CASSVQAGALPGNEQFF. CDR3 in DNA: TGTGCCAGCAGCGTGCAAGCGGGAGCCCTTCCGGGAAATGAGCAGTTCTTC.

This clone was picked up one time. This sequence joins TRBV2 and TRBJ2-3; 11 positions match TRBD2. CDR1 is SNHLY and CDR2 is FYNNEI in the germline V gene. The J segment lost 1 base and the V segment lost 6 bases, leaving 6 bases of the junction unmatched. The CDR3 has 16 residues. This CDR3 is CASRALAGAGTDTQYF. Written as DNA, the CDR3 is TGTGCCAGCAGGGCACTAGCGGGAGCTGGCACAGATACGCAGTATTTT.

This clone was detected only a few times. The genes are TRBV19 and TRBJ2-1, with D possibly being TRBD2 (6 bases). Germline V gene lookup returns CDR1 LNHDA and CDR2 SQIVND (reference sequence). The CDR3 has 15 residues. Trimming left V 2 bases short and J 5 bases short, with 13 bases between. Here the CDR3 DNA reads TGTGCCAGTAGTATATCGGGAGCCCTGGACAATGAGCAGTTCTTC. This encodes CASSISGALDNEQFF.

J is TRBJ2-3 and V is TRBV30; TRBD2 matches 7 bases. Per the germline V gene, CDR1 is GTSNPN and CDR2 is SVGIG (reference sequence). Trimming took 0 bases from V and 2 from J; bases not matched to a gene: 5. This CDR3 has 15 amino acids. CDR3 sequence reads: CAWSVLGGNTDTQYF. The CDR3 region has the DNA TGTGCCTGGAGTGTACTGGGAGGGAACACAGATACGCAGTATTTT.

This clone came up a few times. This chain connects TRBV5-1 to TRBJ1-2, with TRBD1 matching 8 bases. Losses at the gene ends were 0 bases for V and 6 bases for J; bases not matched to a gene: 4. Germline lookup yields CDR1 SGHRS and CDR2 YFSETQ. The CDR3 has 14 residues. DNA for the CDR3: TGCGCCAGCAGCTTGGCAGCGACAGGGGATGGCTACACCTTC. The encoded protein is CASSLAATGDGYTF.

Turning to this clone: The identical CDR3 is also encoded by other nucleotide sequences in the sample. The chain uses TRBV18 and TRBJ1-5; a possible D gene is TRBD1 (5 bases). The CDR3 consists of 12 residues. With 6 bases removed from V and 6 bases from J, the gap between germline ends came to 9 bases. From germline, CDR1 is KGHSH and CDR2 LQKENI. The CDR3 loop is CASSQGGQPQHF. The CDR3 DNA reads as TGTGCCAGCTCGCAGGGAGGTCAGCCCCAGCATTTT. The full variable domain, in which reference TRBV18 and TRBJ1-5 provide the parts outside the CDR3, is NAGVMQNPRHLVRRRGQEARLRCSPMKGHSHVYWYRQLPEEGLKFMVYLQKENIIDESGMPKERFSAEFPKEGPSILRIQQVVRGDSAAYFCASSQGGQPQHFGDGTRLSIL.

The chain has TRBV11-2 and TRBJ2-5, with 7 bases lining up with TRBD2. The length of the CDR3 is 15 residues. V gave up 1 base and J gave up 4 bases; unmatched junction bases: 6. The germline V gene has CDR1 SGHAT and CDR2 FQNNGV. The CDR3 spells CASSLGAGVSETQYF. CDR3 coding DNA: TGTGCCAGCAGCTTAGGTGCGGGAGTTTCAGAGACCCAGTACTTC.

The V gene is TRBV5-1, the J gene TRBJ2-5; 12 nucleotides match TRBD2. Per the germline V gene, CDR1 is SGHRS and CDR2 is YFSETQ. This CDR3 is 16 amino acids long. Losses at the gene ends were 4 bases for V and 5 bases for J; bases not matched to a gene: 9. The CDR3 reads CASSTRLAGAEETQYF. Here the CDR3 DNA reads TGCGCCAGCAGCACGCGACTAGCGGGAGCTGAGGAGACCCAGTACTTC.

V is TRBV25-1 and J is TRBJ1-2, with D perhaps matching TRBD1 (6 bases). The CDR3 is 15 amino acids. Trimming pared 6 bases from V and 4 bases from J, leaving 18 bases between. CDR1 and CDR2 from the germline V gene are MGHDK and SYGVNS. The CDR3 spells CASSAPGDRGYGYTF. The CDR3 DNA sequence: TGTGCCAGCAGCGCCCCAGGGGATCGCGGCTATGGCTACACCTTC.

This clone was observed once. CDR3 amino acids: CASSPRTGGQSPLHF. CDR3 coding DNA: TGTGCCAGCAGCCCCCGGACAGGGGGCCAATCACCCCTCCACTTT. The rearrangement uses TRBV3-1 (or the pseudogene TRBV3-2) and TRBJ1-6; TRBD1 matches 11 bases. The V gene's germline CDR1 is LGHDT and CDR2 YNNKEL (reference sequence). The CDR3 is made up of 15 amino acids. The V gene end was trimmed by 4 bases and the J gene end by 10 bases; junction bases not matched to a gene: 6.

V gene TRBV18 combines with J gene TRBJ1-1, with D unclear. The V end was cut by 4 bases, the J end by 1 base, with 10 bases between. Germline V gene sequence: CDR1 KGHSH, CDR2 LQKENI. The CDR3 consists of 14 residues. The CDR3 is CASSLGRENTEAFF. The CDR3 DNA reads as TGTGCCAGCTCACTCGGACGGGAGAACACTGAAGCTTTCTTT.

The chain employs TRBV6-4 and TRBJ2-2; unclear D gene. From germline, CDR1 is MRHNA and CDR2 SNTAGT. CDR3 length: 15 amino acids. Trimming shortened V by 2 bases and J by 9 bases, and 16 bases separated the two germline ends. For the CDR3, the DNA is TGTGCCAGCAGTGACACGATTGATAAAGCAAGGGAGCTGTTTTTT. Translating gives CASSDTIDKARELFF.

The rearrangement uses TRBV6-1 and TRBJ1-4; TRBD1 matches at 9 bases. With V trimmed by 3 bases and J by 11 bases, 7 bases remained unmatched. Germline V gives CDR1 MNHNS, CDR2 SASEGT. CDR3 length equals 14 residues. The CDR3 is CASSDRTGVNKLFF. DNA of the CDR3: TGTGCCAGCAGTGACCGGACAGGGGTTAACAAACTGTTTTTT.

A single count supports this clone. V gene TRBV4-3 combines with J gene TRBJ2-1, with 12 nucleotides matching TRBD2. Germline CDR1 LGHNA, CDR2 YSLEER. Germline trimming cut 0 bases from V and 2 bases from J; bases unmatched to any gene: 14. The CDR3 has 21 amino acids. CDR3 DNA: TGCGCCAGCAGCCAAGATTTGACTAGCGGGAGCCCGGTGGGGCCCTACAATGAGCAGTTCTTC. Its translation is CASSQDLTSGSPVGPYNEQFF.

V usage is TRBV4-3 and J usage is TRBJ1-1, with D perhaps TRBD1 (6 bases). Trimming pared 2 bases from V and 3 bases from J, leaving 13 bases between. This CDR3 contains 15 residues. Germline V lookup: CDR1 LGHNA, CDR2 YSLEER. Written as DNA, the CDR3 is TGCGCCAGCAGCCAACCTGGGAGGGGGGACACTGAAGCTTTCTTT. This codes for CASSQPGRGDTEAFF.

The chain combines TRBV27 with TRBJ2-5, with 10 bases matching TRBD1. CDR3 length: 14 residues. Germline V gives CDR1 MNHEY, CDR2 SMNVEV (reference sequence). Unmatched junction bases numbered 4, after V lost 5 bases and J lost 4 bases. The CDR3 DNA reads TGTGCCAGCAGTCTCGGGACAGGGGCAGAGACCCAGTACTTC. Amino acids: CASSLGTGAETQYF.

The chain couples TRBV7-3 to TRBJ2-2; 10 bases are shared with TRBD1. The V gene end was trimmed by 0 bases and the J gene end by 4 bases; junction bases not matched to a gene: 5. This CDR3 is built from 17 residues. The germline V gene encodes CDR1 SGHTA and CDR2 FQGTGA. The CDR3 DNA reads TGTGCCAGCAGCTTAACCCGGGGGACAGGGGTCACCGGGGAGCTGTTTTTT. This translates into CASSLTRGTGVTGELFF.

This chain joins TRBV5-4 and TRBJ1-2, with 12 positions matching TRBD1. The germline V gene encodes CDR1 SGHNT and CDR2 YYREEE (reference sequence). With 4 bases clipped from V and 7 bases from J, the junction kept 8 bases outside the gene matches. This CDR3 is 15 amino acids long. The CDR3 reads CASSLTGTGGGGYTF. The DNA for the CDR3 is TGTGCCAGCAGCCTCACCGGGACAGGGGGCGGTGGCTACACCTTC.

This chain joins TRBV3-1 (or the pseudogene TRBV3-2) and TRBJ2-7, with D perhaps TRBD1 (6 bases). Germline CDR1 and CDR2: LGHDT and YNNKEL (reference sequence). With 4 bases removed from V and 0 bases from J, the gap between germline ends came to 10 bases. The CDR3 runs to 14 residues. The CDR3 protein is CASSRGRFSYEQYF. The CDR3 bases are TGTGCCAGCAGCCGGGGGCGATTCTCCTACGAGCAGTACTTC.

The rearrangement links TRBV4-3 to TRBJ2-3; the match to TRBD2 covers 10 bases. CDR3 length: 15 residues. The germline gives CDR1 LGHNA, CDR2 YSLEER. V shed 0 bases and J 10 bases; nucleotides not matched to a gene: 7. The chain's CDR3 is CASSQDPSGRDPQYF. In nucleotides, the CDR3 is TGCGCCAGCAGCCAAGACCCCAGCGGGAGGGATCCGCAGTATTTT.

This sequence joins TRBV11-2 and TRBJ1-6, with a weak D call TRBD1 (6 bases). The V end was cut by 2 bases, the J end by 10 bases, with 9 bases between. This CDR3 is 13 amino acids long. The V gene's germline CDR1 is SGHAT and CDR2 FQNNGV. This CDR3 is CASSLKGESPLHF. DNA for the CDR3: TGTGCCAGCAGCTTAAAGGGGGAGTCACCCCTCCACTTT.